The 11 T cell receptor beta chains below were found in one sample sequenced in a study of blood T cell repertoires in COVID-19. The assay was immunoSEQ multiplex PCR, and TCRdb's table has in-frame clones only and misses some. The sample shows some 130,000 clones, 90% of them seen only once. Sequences were obtained from peripheral blood. All receptors derive from a man in his sixties with COVID-19, enrolled during active disease.

This clone was seen only a few times. The genes are TRBV19 and TRBJ2-1, with D perhaps matching TRBD2 (5 bases). The CDR3 contains 15 residues. Trimming cost V 5 bases and J 0 bases, with 11 bases left between them. Germline V gives CDR1 LNHDA, CDR2 SQIVND (reference sequence). The CDR3: CASSPRRGSYNEQFF. In DNA, the CDR3 is TGTGCCAGTAGTCCACGACGGGGCTCCTACAATGAGCAGTTCTTC.

The chain employs TRBV5-1 and TRBJ2-1; 11 bases agree with TRBD2. CDR1 SGHRS and CDR2 YFSETQ come from the germline V gene. CDR3 size: 16 residues. The V and J ends lost 1 base and 8 bases, in that order; junction bases with no gene match: 8. The CDR3 loop is CASSLLIAGGSDEQFF. The DNA for the CDR3 is TGCGCCAGCAGCTTGCTCATAGCGGGAGGGTCGGATGAGCAGTTCTTC. Variable domain in full (rest from reference TRBV5-1 and TRBJ2-1): KAGVTQTPRYLIKTRGQQVTLSCSPISGHRSVSWYQQTPGQGLQFLFEYFSETQRNKGNFPGRFSGRQFSNSRSEMNVSTLELGDSALYLCASSLLIAGGSDEQFFGPGTRLTVL.

This chain uses TRBV5-1 with TRBJ1-4, with 10 bases lining up with TRBD1. With 4 bases clipped from V and 7 bases from J, the junction kept 10 bases outside the gene matches. The CDR3 totals 16 residues. Germline V gene lookup returns CDR1 SGHRS and CDR2 YFSETQ. The CDR3 protein is CASSLDLGTGVEKLFF. The CDR3 DNA reads as TGCGCCAGCAGCCTTGACCTAGGGACAGGGGTTGAAAAACTGTTTTTT.

The V gene is TRBV11-3, the J gene TRBJ2-3; possibly TRBD1 for D (5 bases). Germline V lookup: CDR1 SGHNT, CDR2 YENEEA. V was trimmed by 0 bases and J by 1 base, leaving 11 bases between them. CDR3 length: 16 residues. As DNA, the CDR3 is TGTGCCAGCAGCTTAGAGGGGCGTTCCGGCACAGATACGCAGTATTTT. Protein sequence: CASSLEGRSGTDTQYF.

CDR3 amino acids: CASSLWDIRWGSNEQFF. CDR3 coding DNA: TGTGCCAGCAGCCTTTGGGACATTAGGTGGGGATCCAATGAGCAGTTCTTC. This rearrangement joins TRBV14 to TRBJ2-1; TRBD1 might be the D (6 bases). Germline V gene lookup returns CDR1 SGHDN and CDR2 FVKESK. The CDR3 loop spans 17 amino acids. Trimming removed 4 bases from V and 6 bases from J, with 22 bases in between.

The rearrangement uses TRBV7-2 and TRBJ2-3; 8 bases fit TRBD2. The V segment lost 7 bases and the J segment 4 bases; nucleotides outside the gene matches: 10. The CDR3 has 15 amino acids. Looked up from germline, CDR1 is SGHTA and CDR2 is FQGNSA. The chain's CDR3 is CASTAGTRGADTQYF. The CDR3 nucleotides are TGTGCCAGCACCGCCGGGACTAGGGGCGCAGATACGCAGTATTTT.

The table lists this clone with a count of one. V gene TRBV3-1 (or the pseudogene TRBV3-2) combines with J gene TRBJ1-3; D may be TRBD1 (5 bases). The V and J ends lost 4 bases and 0 bases respectively, with 10 bases between them. The CDR3 has 15 residues. Germline V CDR1 and CDR2: LGHDT, YNNKEL (reference sequence). CDR3 residues: CASSRSGDSGNTIYF. CDR3 DNA sequence: TGTGCCAGCAGCCGGTCGGGGGACTCTGGAAACACCATATATTTT.

This clone showed up just a few times. The genes are TRBV6-1 and TRBJ2-7; no clear D. Between the trimmed V and J ends, which lost 1 base and 3 bases, there was a span of 13 bases. The CDR3 loop spans 15 amino acids. Per germline, CDR1 MNHNS and CDR2 SASEGT. CDR3 sequence reads: CASSEGTAQYYEQYF. The CDR3 bases are TGTGCCAGCAGTGAAGGTACGGCACAGTACTACGAGCAGTACTTC.

The CDR3 region has the DNA TGTGCCACCAGTGATTCAGACACCACCTATGGCTACACCTTC. Translated, it gives CATSDSDTTYGYTF. This chain joins TRBV24-1 and TRBJ1-2; D not resolved. CDR1 and CDR2 from the germline V gene are KGHDR and SFDVKD. This CDR3 contains 14 residues. The V and J ends lost 2 bases and 4 bases respectively, with 10 bases between them.

The CDR3 sequence: CASSWTGDSEKLFF. CDR3 nucleotide sequence: TGTGCCAGCAGCTGGACAGGGGATAGTGAAAAACTGTTTTTT. This chain uses TRBV16 with TRBJ1-4, with 9 positions matching TRBD1. J gave up 7 bases and V 5 bases, and 5 bases lay outside the gene matches. Germline values: CDR1 KGHSY, CDR2 FQNENV. The CDR3 runs 14 residues.

The chain uses TRBV10-3 and TRBJ1-1; TRBD1 aligns across 10 bases. This CDR3 comprises 13 residues. Germline CDR1 reads ENHRY; CDR2 reads SYGVKD. V dropped 11 bases and J dropped 4; count of bases not matched to a gene: 7. CDR3 protein: CAGPGQGVTEAFF. Written as DNA, the CDR3 is TGTGCCGGACCTGGACAGGGGGTCACTGAAGCTTTCTTT.